These T cell receptor beta chains were read from a single sample in a study of T cell repertoires in cytomegalovirus infection. A single record per CDR3 protein comes from TCRdb applying MiXCR to the reads. The table lists under 350,000 distinct CDR3 sequences, less than 25% of them singletons. No cognate antigen is known for these TCRs. Here the sequenced sample was cultured PBMCs, taken from culture after CMV antigen stimulation. Source of these receptors: a human donor in good health (CMV status not recorded). Some clones in this sample may be carry-over from other donors' samples. The CDR3 runs from the conserved cysteine through the conserved F or W. Each record gives: D gene, CDR3 length, V gene, J gene, clone size, CDR3 DNA, CDR3 protein. The D gene is left open where the match is weak. Clone size is stated in some rows and not others, as once, few, many or a class when expanded.

d_gene: TRBD1
len: 15
v_gene: TRBV7-2
j_gene: TRBJ1-6
abundance: many
CDR3nt: TGTGCCAGCAGCCCGTGGACAGGAGGCAATTCACCCCTCCACTTT
CDR3aa: CASSPWTGGNSPLHF

d_gene: TRBD2
len: 20
v_gene: TRBV7-2
j_gene: TRBJ2-7
abundance: many
CDR3nt: TGTGCCAGCAGCTTAGCGGGCGGACCGGGACTAGCGGGAGGTGGGCGCGAGCAGTACTTC
CDR3aa: CASSLAGGPGLAGGGREQYF

d_gene: TRBD1
len: 17
v_gene: TRBV6-5
j_gene: TRBJ2-2
abundance: NA
CDR3nt: TGTGCCAGCAGTTACTCGAGAGGGACAGGGCACACCGGGGAGCTGTTTTTT
CDR3aa: CASSYSRGTGHTGELFF

d_gene: NA
len: 17
v_gene: TRBV4-3
j_gene: TRBJ1-2
abundance: NA
CDR3nt: TGCGCCAGCAGCCAAGATAGGATGGAGGGGGCTAACTATGGCTACACCTTC
CDR3aa: CASSQDRMEGANYGYTF

d_gene: NA
len: 15
v_gene: TRBV12-3/TRBV12-4
j_gene: TRBJ1-1
abundance: many
CDR3nt: TGTGCCAGCAGTTTAAGTCGTTTCCGGGGCACTGAAGCTTTCTTT
CDR3aa: CASSLSRFRGTEAFF

d_gene: TRBD2
len: 16
v_gene: TRBV7-8
j_gene: TRBJ2-7
abundance: many
CDR3nt: TGTGCCAGCAGCTTACGGGGGGGACTAGCGAACTACGAGCAGTACTTC
CDR3aa: CASSLRGGLANYEQYF

d_gene: TRBD2
len: 15
v_gene: TRBV6-1
j_gene: TRBJ2-3
abundance: NA
CDR3nt: TGTGCCAGCAGCCTAGCGGGAGTGTGGGCAGATACGCAGTATTTT
CDR3aa: CASSLAGVWADTQYF

d_gene: NA
len: 15
v_gene: TRBV7-9
j_gene: TRBJ1-2
abundance: few
CDR3nt: TGTGCCAGCCTAGGACAGCGAACGTTTGGTATGGGCTACACCTTC
CDR3aa: CASLGQRTFGMGYTF

d_gene: NA
len: 13
v_gene: TRBV7-2
j_gene: TRBJ1-5
abundance: NA
CDR3nt: TGTGCCAGCAGCTTAGAACAGGTTCAGCCCCAGCATTTT
CDR3aa: CASSLEQVQPQHF

d_gene: TRBD1
len: 15
v_gene: TRBV28
j_gene: TRBJ1-3
abundance: few
CDR3nt: TGTGCCAGCAGTTCTCAGGGGGCGGGTGGAAACACCATATATTTT
CDR3aa: CASSSQGAGGNTIYF

d_gene: TRBD1
len: 16
v_gene: TRBV4-1
j_gene: TRBJ1-1
abundance: many
CDR3nt: TGCGCCAGCAGCCGGGATGCGGGACAGCCGAACACTGAAGCTTTCTTT
CDR3aa: CASSRDAGQPNTEAFF

d_gene: NA
len: 14
v_gene: TRBV10-2
j_gene: TRBJ1-5
abundance: NA
CDR3nt: TGCGCCAGCAGTGAGATTCACCAGGATCCGCCCCAGCATTTT
CDR3aa: CASSEIHQDPPQHF

d_gene: NA
len: 13
v_gene: TRBV7-9
j_gene: TRBJ1-2
abundance: few
CDR3nt: TGTGCCAGCAGCTCCGAGACTATCTATGGCTACACCTTC
CDR3aa: CASSSETIYGYTF

d_gene: NA
len: 12
v_gene: TRBV7-2
j_gene: TRBJ2-5
abundance: NA
CDR3nt: TGTGCCAGCAGCCCCACGGTAGAGACCCAGTACTTC
CDR3aa: CASSPTVETQYF

d_gene: TRBD1
len: 13
v_gene: TRBV7-2
j_gene: TRBJ1-2
abundance: NA
CDR3nt: TGTGCCAGCAGCATCGACAGGGAGCGGGGCTACACCTTC
CDR3aa: CASSIDRERGYTF

d_gene: TRBD2
len: 18
v_gene: TRBV6-6
j_gene: TRBJ2-1
abundance: NA
CDR3nt: TGTGCCAGCAGCCTAGCCCCCACTAGCGGGAGGTACTACAATGAGCAGTTCTTC
CDR3aa: CASSLAPTSGRYYNEQFF

d_gene: TRBD1
len: 14
v_gene: TRBV20-1
j_gene: TRBJ2-7
abundance: few
CDR3nt: TGCAGTGCTCCCAGGCCCGGACAGGATTACGAGCAGTACTTC
CDR3aa: CSAPRPGQDYEQYF

d_gene: NA
len: 15
v_gene: TRBV12-3/TRBV12-4
j_gene: TRBJ1-1
abundance: NA
CDR3nt: TGTGCCAGTGGGGGGGGCAGTATCATGAACACTGAAGCTTTCTTT
CDR3aa: CASGGGSIMNTEAFF

d_gene: NA
len: 16
v_gene: TRBV20-1
j_gene: TRBJ2-1
abundance: NA
CDR3nt: TGCAGTGCTAGAGCCCTCGGAGGTTCCTCCTACAATGAGCAGTTCTTC
CDR3aa: CSARALGGSSYNEQFF

d_gene: NA
len: 14
v_gene: TRBV20-1
j_gene: TRBJ1-5
abundance: few
CDR3nt: TGCAGTGCTAGACCGGGGGGGACGAGTCAGCCCCAGCATTTT
CDR3aa: CSARPGGTSQPQHF

d_gene: TRBD2
len: 16
v_gene: TRBV7-9
j_gene: TRBJ2-3
abundance: few
CDR3nt: TGTGCCAGCAGCTTCGTTGGTGCGGGAGGCACAGATACGCAGTATTTT
CDR3aa: CASSFVGAGGTDTQYF

d_gene: NA
len: 17
v_gene: TRBV7-8
j_gene: TRBJ2-5
abundance: many
CDR3nt: TGTGCCAGCAGCTTAGCGGGGACCGTGACGGGTAAAGAGACCCAGTACTTC
CDR3aa: CASSLAGTVTGKETQYF

d_gene: NA
len: 14
v_gene: TRBV7-2
j_gene: TRBJ1-3
abundance: few
CDR3nt: TGTGCCAGCAGCTTAGATCCAGGTGGAAACACCATATATTTT
CDR3aa: CASSLDPGGNTIYF

d_gene: TRBD1
len: 15
v_gene: TRBV4-1
j_gene: TRBJ2-1
abundance: few
CDR3nt: TGCGCCAGCAGCCAAGGACAGGGCGGCTTCTTTGAGCAGTTCTTC
CDR3aa: CASSQGQGGFFEQFF

d_gene: NA
len: 14
v_gene: TRBV7-3
j_gene: TRBJ2-1
abundance: many
CDR3nt: TGTGCCAGCTCAGAGGGCAACTCCTACAATGAGCAGTTCTTC
CDR3aa: CASSEGNSYNEQFF

d_gene: NA
len: 13
v_gene: TRBV7-2
j_gene: TRBJ1-1
abundance: many
CDR3nt: TGTGCCAGCAGCAATGGCGGCTACACTGAAGCTTTCTTT
CDR3aa: CASSNGGYTEAFF

d_gene: NA
len: 12
v_gene: TRBV15
j_gene: TRBJ1-2
abundance: few
CDR3nt: TGTGCCACCTGGGAGGGTACCTATGGCTACACCTTC
CDR3aa: CATWEGTYGYTF

d_gene: NA
len: 14
v_gene: TRBV5-4
j_gene: TRBJ1-4
abundance: NA
CDR3nt: TGTGCCAGCAGCTTACAGAAGACTAATGAAAAACTGTTTTTT
CDR3aa: CASSLQKTNEKLFF

d_gene: TRBD1
len: 17
v_gene: TRBV24-1
j_gene: TRBJ2-3
abundance: NA
CDR3nt: TGTGCCACCAGTGATACTGCCGGAGGACAGGGCTGGAATACGCAGTATTTT
CDR3aa: CATSDTAGGQGWNTQYF

d_gene: NA
len: 14
v_gene: TRBV6-1
j_gene: TRBJ2-7
abundance: NA
CDR3nt: TGTGCCAGCAACGACAGAATTGGGGCCTACGAGCAGTACTTC
CDR3aa: CASNDRIGAYEQYF

d_gene: NA
len: 16
v_gene: TRBV6-6
j_gene: TRBJ1-4
abundance: few
CDR3nt: TGTGCCAGCAGTTACGGGGGACAAGGCCTTAATGAAAAACTGTTTTTT
CDR3aa: CASSYGGQGLNEKLFF

d_gene: NA
len: 14
v_gene: TRBV7-9
j_gene: TRBJ1-2
abundance: NA
CDR3nt: TGTGCCAGCAGCTTTGAGGTTTCCTTTGAGGGCTACACCTTC
CDR3aa: CASSFEVSFEGYTF